One and the same sample provided the 29 T cell receptor beta chains below, sequenced in a study of cytomegalovirus exposure and HLA in healthy donors. The PCR used 60 Vbeta and 13 Jbeta primers. Profiling relied on immunoSEQ multiplex PCR, and the TCRdb table lists in-frame clones only, not all of them. Here the sample spans 100,000 or so clones, around 76% being singletons. The sequenced material came from PBMCs. These receptors came from a woman aged 45-60 years in good health and CMV-seropositive.

V usage is TRBV27 and J usage is TRBJ2-1, with TRBD1 matching 8 bases. The V gene's germline CDR1 is MNHEY and CDR2 SMNVEV (reference sequence). Trimming took 0 bases from V and 8 from J; bases not matched to a gene: 6. This CDR3 spans 15 amino acids. The CDR3 DNA reads as TGTGCCAGCAGTTTATCGCCAGGGGGCTGGGATGAGCAGTTCTTC. Translating gives CASSLSPGGWDEQFF.

V and J are TRBV15 and TRBJ1-1, with 9 positions matching TRBD1. This CDR3 is built from 14 residues. V lost 5 bases to trimming and J lost 6 bases; unmatched junction nucleotides: 7. Germline V gives CDR1 LNHNV, CDR2 YYDKDF (reference sequence). DNA of the CDR3: TGTGCCACCAGCGGTGGACAGGGGTCTGCTGAAGCTTTCTTT. This encodes CATSGGQGSAEAFF. Full variable domain (missing parts from reference TRBV15 and TRBJ1-1): DAMVIQNPRYQVTQFGKPVTLSCSQTLNHNVMYWYQQKSSQAPKLLFHYYDKDFNNEADTPDNFQSRRPNTSFCFLDIRSPGLGDTAMYLCATSGGQGSAEAFFGQGTRLTVV.

V gene TRBV19 combines with J gene TRBJ1-5; 7 bases line up with TRBD1. J was trimmed by 2 bases and V by 3 bases; bases with no gene match: 13. Looked up from germline, CDR1 is LNHDA and CDR2 is SQIVND (reference sequence). The CDR3 extends over 18 amino acids. DNA of the CDR3: TGTGCCAGTAGTATGAAGAGACAGGGCAGATATGGCAATCAGCCCCAGCATTTT. The encoded protein is CASSMKRQGRYGNQPQHF.

The rearrangement links TRBV4-1 to TRBJ1-1; D is possibly TRBD1 (6 bases). The CDR3 is 17 amino acids. Germline V CDR1 and CDR2: MGHRA, YSYEKL. Trimming took 3 bases from V and 0 from J, leaving 17 bases between them. DNA of the CDR3: TGCGCCAGCAGCCACGGCACAGGGTTGGGGATGAACACTGAAGCTTTCTTT. Its translation is CASSHGTGLGMNTEAFF.

The chain combines TRBV12-5 with TRBJ1-1, with 7 bases fitting TRBD1. The length of the CDR3 is 12 residues. V lost 9 bases, J lost 4 bases, and 5 bases stayed unmatched. The V gene's germline CDR1 is LGHNT and CDR2 FRNRAP. The CDR3 reads CASGPGGTEAFF. DNA for the CDR3: TGTGCTAGCGGTCCAGGGGGCACTGAAGCTTTCTTT.

The rearrangement uses TRBV7-6 and TRBJ2-7; TRBD1 matches 8 bases. CDR1 is SGHVS, CDR2 FNYEAQ, per germline. This CDR3 is built from 15 residues. After removal of 5 bases from V and 0 bases from J, the junction contained 6 bases not matched to a gene. CDR3 amino acids: CASSPGQGRSYEQYF. The CDR3 DNA reads as TGTGCCAGCAGCCCCGGACAGGGCCGCTCCTACGAGCAGTACTTC.

The chain joins TRBV9 to TRBJ1-2; D is unclear. V gave up 4 bases and J gave up 6 bases, with 16 bases separating them. The CDR3 has 14 residues. In germline, CDR1 is SGDLS, CDR2 YYNGEE. CDR3 sequence: CASSQAEGYDGYTF. DNA for the CDR3: TGTGCCAGCAGCCAAGCGGAAGGGTATGATGGCTACACCTTC.

The chain couples TRBV11-2 to TRBJ2-2; D perhaps matches TRBD1 (6 bases). The germline gives CDR1 SGHAT, CDR2 FQNNGV. V gave up 6 bases and J gave up 7 bases, with 12 bases separating them. The CDR3 is 13 amino acids. Here the CDR3 reads CASRIRGFGELFF. The CDR3 DNA is TGTGCCAGCAGAATCAGGGGTTTCGGGGAGCTGTTTTTT.

The CDR3 sequence: CASSSGTSTGYIQYF. In DNA form, the CDR3 reads TGTGCCAGCAGTTCCGGGACTTCTACAGGCTACATTCAGTACTTC. This sequence joins TRBV6-1 and TRBJ2-4, with a tentative D call TRBD2 (6 bases). The CDR3 has 15 amino acids. Germline CDR1 and CDR2: MNHNS and SASEGT. V lost 5 bases and J lost 8, with 19 bases in between.

The chain recombines TRBV7-9 with TRBJ1-4, with a weak D call TRBD1 (6 bases). Germline CDR1 reads SEHNR; CDR2 reads FQNEAQ (reference sequence). The V gene lost 5 bases and the J gene lost 0 bases, with 7 bases spanning the gap. CDR3 size: 14 residues. The CDR3 spells CASSRTATNEKLFF. The CDR3 DNA reads as TGTGCCAGCAGCCGGACAGCAACTAATGAAAAACTGTTTTTT.

In this sample, this clone turned up a few times. CDR3 sequence (DNA): TGTGCCAGCAGTTCTCCGGACAGGGTATACAATGAGCAGTTCTTC. The encoded protein is CASSSPDRVYNEQFF. This chain uses TRBV6-5 with TRBJ2-1, with 8 bases fitting TRBD1. Germline CDR1 MNHEY, CDR2 SVGAGI. V gave up 4 bases and J gave up 4 bases; unmatched junction bases: 6. This CDR3 contains 15 residues.

This chain joins TRBV5-1 and TRBJ1-2; D is unclear. The germline CDR1 and CDR2 sequences are SGHRS and YFSETQ. Deletions cut 4 bases from V and 8 bases from J, with 21 bases between. This CDR3 spans 15 amino acids. This CDR3 is CASSPESGIVTGYTF. The CDR3 nucleotides read TGCGCCAGCAGCCCAGAGTCGGGGATCGTCACGGGCTACACCTTC.

This clone came up a few times. This rearrangement joins TRBV5-1 to TRBJ2-1; weak D call: TRBD2 (5 bases). The V gene lost 2 bases and the J gene lost 2 bases, with 14 bases spanning the gap. The length of the CDR3 is 16 residues. Per the germline V gene, CDR1 is SGHRS and CDR2 is YFSETQ. The CDR3 DNA is TGCGCCAGCAGCTTCCGACTGGGAGAGGCCTACAATGAGCAGTTCTTC. Translation gives CASSFRLGEAYNEQFF.

This chain links TRBV18 with TRBJ2-7, with 7 bases identical to TRBD1. This CDR3 contains 14 residues. V was clipped by 1 base and J by 4 bases; unmatched bases: 4. From germline, CDR1 is KGHSH and CDR2 LQKENI. CDR3 sequence: CASSPLGQDYEQYF. The DNA for the CDR3 is TGTGCCAGCTCACCACTCGGACAGGATTACGAGCAGTACTTC.

The V and J genes are TRBV29-1 and TRBJ1-2, with no clear D. Trimming took 3 bases from V and 4 from J, leaving 15 bases between them. Germline values: CDR1 SQVTM, CDR2 ANQGSEA. The CDR3 sequence is 14 residues long. CDR3 sequence (DNA): TGCAGCGTTGAGGGCCGGACGGGAAGCTATGGCTACACCTTC. Its translation is CSVEGRTGSYGYTF.

The genes are TRBV30 and TRBJ2-7, with a weak D call TRBD2 (5 bases). This CDR3 is 13 amino acids long. Looked up from germline, CDR1 is GTSNPN and CDR2 is SVGIG (reference sequence). Between the trimmed V and J ends, which lost 3 bases and 6 bases, there was a span of 15 bases. Here the CDR3 reads CAWRMGTAVEQYF. In DNA, the CDR3 is TGTGCCTGGAGAATGGGTACAGCGGTCGAGCAGTACTTC. The variable domain in full, with the rest retrieved from reference TRBV30 and TRBJ2-7, is SQTIHQWPATLVQPVGSPLSLECTVEGTSNPNLYWYRQAAGRGLQLLFYSVGIGQISSEVPQNLSASRPQDRQFILSSKKLLLSDSGFYLCAWRMGTAVEQYFGPGTRLTVT.

The V gene is TRBV6-5, the J gene TRBJ2-7; 7 bases are shared with TRBD2. V lost 0 bases and J lost 2; bases outside the gene matches: 7. The CDR3 is 16 amino acids. The germline V gene encodes CDR1 MNHEY and CDR2 SVGAGI. CDR3 residues: CASSYSLGGTTYEQYF. The CDR3 nucleotides read TGTGCCAGCAGTTACTCGTTGGGGGGGACTACCTACGAGCAGTACTTC.

The chain links TRBV19 to TRBJ2-2, with 9 bases lining up with TRBD2. CDR1 is LNHDA, CDR2 SQIVND, per germline (reference sequence). CDR3 length: 15 residues. V trimming: 7 bases; J trimming: 5 bases; junction bases outside the gene matches: 8. CDR3: CASIDSGRGTGELFF. The CDR3 nucleotides are TGTGCCAGTATCGATAGCGGGAGAGGAACCGGGGAGCTGTTTTTT. The complete variable domain, with remaining parts taken from reference TRBV19 and TRBJ2-2, reads DGGITQSPKYLFRKEGQNVTLSCEQNLNHDAMYWYRQDPGQGLRLIYYSQIVNDFQKGDIAEGYSVSREKKESFPLTVTSAQKNPTAFYLCASIDSGRGTGELFFGEGSRLTVL.

This clone was observed a handful of times. The CDR3 bases are TGTGCCTGGAAACAAGTTTCCGGGGAGCTGTTTTTT. Its protein is CAWKQVSGELFF. The genes are TRBV30 and TRBJ2-2; no definite D call. Germline V gene data show CDR1 as GTSNPN and CDR2 as SVGIG (reference sequence). The V gene lost 4 bases and the J gene lost 6 bases, with 9 bases spanning the gap. The CDR3 is made up of 12 amino acids.

The chain has TRBV18 and TRBJ2-2; D is uncertain. The CDR3 loop spans 12 amino acids. Germline V gene lookup returns CDR1 KGHSH and CDR2 LQKENI. With 3 bases removed from V and 6 bases from J, the gap between germline ends came to 5 bases. In nucleotides, the CDR3 is TGTGCCAGCTCACCCACGGCCGGGGAGCTGTTTTTT. This translates into CASSPTAGELFF.

This clone appeared a single time. The J gene is TRBJ2-7, the V gene TRBV5-5, with D maybe TRBD2 (6 bases). The ends were cut back, 3 bases at V and 3 bases at J, with 10 bases in the middle. This CDR3 is built from 13 residues. CDR1 and CDR2 from the germline V gene are SGHKS and YYEKEE (reference sequence). CDR3 coding DNA: TGTGCCAGCAGCTCGGGGGACTTCTACGAGCAGTACTTC. This encodes CASSSGDFYEQYF.

A word on this clone: Other DNA variants within this sample encode the same CDR3. This chain joins TRBV7-3 and TRBJ2-3; D perhaps matches TRBD2 (6 bases). The V and J ends lost 5 bases and 6 bases respectively, with 9 bases between them. CDR1 SGHTA and CDR2 FQGTGA come from the germline V gene. The CDR3 covers 12 residues. The CDR3 sequence: CASSPDYDTQYF. The CDR3 bases are TGTGCCAGCAGCCCGGACTATGATACGCAGTATTTT.

This clone has just a few counts. The chain links TRBV5-6 to TRBJ1-2; 7 nucleotides match TRBD1. The germline CDR1 and CDR2 sequences are SGHDT and YYEEEE. There are 16 residues in the CDR3. The J segment lost 7 bases and the V segment lost 0 bases, leaving 12 bases of the junction unmatched. The CDR3 loop is CASSLGETGATVGYTF. In nucleotides, the CDR3 is TGTGCCAGCAGCTTGGGAGAAACAGGGGCGACGGTTGGCTACACCTTC.

Points on this clone: At the DNA level, this CDR3 is encoded by other sequences in the same sample as well. The rearrangement joins TRBV9 to TRBJ1-5; the D gene is possibly TRBD1 (5 bases). The CDR3 spans 15 residues. Germline V gives CDR1 SGDLS, CDR2 YYNGEE. Trimming left V 0 bases short and J 0 bases short, with 7 bases between. For the CDR3, the DNA is TGTGCCAGCAGCGTAGACGGGGGTAGCAATCAGCCCCAGCATTTT. It yields the protein CASSVDGGSNQPQHF.

Comment on this clone: One end of the junction fails to match germline, which may point to a read error. The CDR3 DNA reads as TGTTCCAGCAGCCCCCAGAGGAGGAGCTCTGGAAACACCATATATTTT. It is translated as CSSSPQRRSSGNTIYF. The V call is TRBV7-9, the J call TRBJ1-3; D is unresolved. The length of the CDR3 is 16 residues. Germline values: CDR1 SEHNR, CDR2 FQNEAQ (reference sequence).

The chain couples TRBV7-9 to TRBJ1-1, with D possibly TRBD1 on 5 matching bases. Trimming removed 5 bases from V and 4 bases from J, with 20 bases in between. CDR1 SEHNR and CDR2 FQNEAQ come from the germline V gene (reference sequence). CDR3 length: 16 amino acids. CDR3 sequence reads: CASSPYGGQGGTEAFF. CDR3 DNA: TGTGCCAGCAGCCCCTATGGCGGGCAGGGAGGCACTGAAGCTTTCTTT.

The genes are TRBV12-5 and TRBJ2-1; 7 positions match TRBD2. V was pared by 5 bases and J by 1 base, with 8 bases of the junction left unmatched. From germline, CDR1 is LGHNT and CDR2 FRNRAP. The CDR3 spans 16 residues. DNA for the CDR3: TGTGCTAGTGGTCAGACACTAGCGCCGTCCTACAATGAGCAGTTCTTC. Protein sequence: CASGQTLAPSYNEQFF.

This clone was observed a few times. The rearrangement links TRBV19 to TRBJ2-7, with 15 bases lining up with TRBD2. The germline V gene has CDR1 LNHDA and CDR2 SQIVND (reference sequence). The CDR3 sequence is 15 residues long. The J segment lost 4 bases and the V segment lost 6 bases, leaving 4 bases of the junction unmatched. CDR3 coding DNA: TGTGCCAGTAGCAGGGGACTAGCGGGAGGATACGAGCAGTACTTC. The encoded protein is CASSRGLAGGYEQYF. Complete variable domain (other parts from reference TRBV19 and TRBJ2-7): DGGITQSPKYLFRKEGQNVTLSCEQNLNHDAMYWYRQDPGQGLRLIYYSQIVNDFQKGDIAEGYSVSREKKESFPLTVTSAQKNPTAFYLCASSRGLAGGYEQYFGPGTRLTVT.

The CDR3 DNA reads TGTGCCAGCCTAACCGGGACAGGGAGCACAGATACGCAGTATTTT. This translates into CASLTGTGSTDTQYF. The V and J genes are TRBV18 and TRBJ2-3, with 9 bases fitting TRBD1. The CDR3 extends over 15 amino acids. In germline, CDR1 is KGHSH, CDR2 LQKENI. V dropped 8 bases and J dropped 0; count of bases not matched to a gene: 6.